This TCR beta chain is from a study of cytomegalovirus exposure and HLA in healthy donors. General study points: The dataset shows that most TCR sequences were rare, while some public TCRs occurred in many donors. Confirmation was obtained in vitro that a few CMV-associated chains are specific for CMV antigens.

The CDR3 length is 13 residues. Trimming cost V 3 bases and J 8 bases, with 13 bases left between them. The germline V gene encodes CDR1 MDHEN and CDR2 SYDVKM. Unrecorded immune exposures were likely, despite nominal health at sampling. The sample holds a few counts of this clone. No antigen is known for it. 60 Vbeta and 13 Jbeta primers were used in PCR. The protocol was immunoSEQ multiplex PCR, while the TCRdb copy is restricted to in-frame clones and leaves out a portion. In the table there are around 180,000 clones, 85% of which are singletons. The sequence came from a boy aged 2 to 10 in good health and CMV-seronegative. The sequenced sample consisted of PBMCs. The genes are TRBV28 and TRBJ1-2; D call uncertain. The chain's CDR3 is CASSFFVSRGYTF. In DNA, the CDR3 is TGTGCCAGCAGTTTTTTCGTCTCTAGGGGCTACACCTTC.